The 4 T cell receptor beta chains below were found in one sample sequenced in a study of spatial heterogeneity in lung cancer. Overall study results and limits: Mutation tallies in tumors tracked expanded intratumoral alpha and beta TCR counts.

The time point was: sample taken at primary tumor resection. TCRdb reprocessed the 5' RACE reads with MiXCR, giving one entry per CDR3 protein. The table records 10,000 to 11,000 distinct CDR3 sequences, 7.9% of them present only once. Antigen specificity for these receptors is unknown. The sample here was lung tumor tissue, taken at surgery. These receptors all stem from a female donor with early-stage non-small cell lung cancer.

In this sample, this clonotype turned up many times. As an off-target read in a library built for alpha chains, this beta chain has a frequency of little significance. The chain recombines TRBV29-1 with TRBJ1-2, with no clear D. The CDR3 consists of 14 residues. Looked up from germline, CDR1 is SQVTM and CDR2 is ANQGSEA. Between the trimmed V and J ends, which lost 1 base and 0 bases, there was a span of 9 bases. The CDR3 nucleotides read TGCAGCGTTGAAGTCCCACACCCTAACTATGGCTACACCTTC. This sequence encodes CSVEVPHPNYGYTF.

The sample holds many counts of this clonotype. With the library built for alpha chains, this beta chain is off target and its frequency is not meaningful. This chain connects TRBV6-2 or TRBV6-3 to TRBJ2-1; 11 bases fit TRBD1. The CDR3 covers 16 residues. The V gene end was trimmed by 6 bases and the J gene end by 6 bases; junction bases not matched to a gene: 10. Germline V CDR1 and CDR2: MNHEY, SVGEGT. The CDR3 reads CASRRLGQGAGNEQFF. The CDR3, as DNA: TGTGCCAGCAGACGACTCGGACAGGGGGCGGGCAATGAGCAGTTCTTC.

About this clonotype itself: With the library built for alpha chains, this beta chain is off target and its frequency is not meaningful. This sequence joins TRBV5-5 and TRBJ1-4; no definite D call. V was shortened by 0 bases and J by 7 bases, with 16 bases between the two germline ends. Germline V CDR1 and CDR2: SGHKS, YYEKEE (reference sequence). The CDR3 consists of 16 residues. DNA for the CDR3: TGTGCCAGCAGCTTGGGTCAGAGGGTTGGCGGTGAAAAACTGTTTTTT. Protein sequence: CASSLGQRVGGEKLFF.

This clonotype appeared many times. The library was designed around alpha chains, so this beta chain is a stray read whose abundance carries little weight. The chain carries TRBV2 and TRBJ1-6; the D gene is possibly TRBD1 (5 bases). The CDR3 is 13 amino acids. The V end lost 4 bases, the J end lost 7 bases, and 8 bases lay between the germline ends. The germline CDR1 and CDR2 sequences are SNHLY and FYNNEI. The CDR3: CASSANRNSPLHF. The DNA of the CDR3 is TGTGCCAGCAGTGCCAACAGGAATTCACCCCTCCACTTT.